The sequence of this T cell receptor (beta chain) was determined in a study of molecular identifiers for immune sequencing clone quantification. The study's findings and limits: Under 1% of molecules in naive cells, but over 98% of effector molecules, belonged to clones above 20 RNA copies.

This clonotype was observed many times. What it recognizes is unknown. This CDR3 spans 15 amino acids. Germline CDR1 is LGHNA and CDR2 is YSLEER. Unmatched junction bases numbered 4, after V lost 0 bases and J lost 6 bases. Sequencing libraries of naive CD8 cells derived from about 20,000 to 1,000,000 sorted cells with 10%, 30% or 50% RNA. Naive CD8 T cells were FACS-sorted by CD8+CD4-CCR7+CD45RA+ markers. Previously described methods and listed TCR primers were employed for the bulk TCR libraries. TCRdb used MiXCR to reprocess the PCR reads, holding one entry per CDR3 protein. The sample lists under 65,000 distinct CDR3 sequences; under 30% were seen once.

Sequencing was carried out using naive CD8+ T cells from blood, with Jurkat cell RNA spiked in. Subset defined: FACS-sorted CD8+CD4-CCR7+CD45RA+ naive T cells. The chain recombines TRBV4-3 with TRBJ1-5, with TRBD1 identical over 8 bases. The receptor was isolated from a human donor in good health. Some libraries in this study had Jurkat cell RNA spiked in. For the CDR3, the DNA is TGCGCCAGCAGCCAAGAGACAGGGGCAGGTCAGCCCCAGCATTTT. It specifies CASSQETGAGQPQHF.